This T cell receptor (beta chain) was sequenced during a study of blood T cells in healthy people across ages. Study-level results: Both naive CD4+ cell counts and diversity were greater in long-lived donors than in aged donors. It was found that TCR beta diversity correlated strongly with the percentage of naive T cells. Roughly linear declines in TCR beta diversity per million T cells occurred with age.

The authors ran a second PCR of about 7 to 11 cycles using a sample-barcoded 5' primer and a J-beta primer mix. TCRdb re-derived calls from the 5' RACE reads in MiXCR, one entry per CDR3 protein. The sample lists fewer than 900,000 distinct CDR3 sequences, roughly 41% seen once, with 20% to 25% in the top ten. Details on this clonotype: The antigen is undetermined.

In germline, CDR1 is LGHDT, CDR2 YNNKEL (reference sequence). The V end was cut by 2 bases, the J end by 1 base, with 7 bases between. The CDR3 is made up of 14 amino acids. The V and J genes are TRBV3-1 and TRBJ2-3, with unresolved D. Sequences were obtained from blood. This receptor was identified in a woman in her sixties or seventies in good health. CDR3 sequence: CASSQQTGTDTQYF. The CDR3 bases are TGTGCCAGCAGCCAACAGACGGGCACAGATACGCAGTATTTT.